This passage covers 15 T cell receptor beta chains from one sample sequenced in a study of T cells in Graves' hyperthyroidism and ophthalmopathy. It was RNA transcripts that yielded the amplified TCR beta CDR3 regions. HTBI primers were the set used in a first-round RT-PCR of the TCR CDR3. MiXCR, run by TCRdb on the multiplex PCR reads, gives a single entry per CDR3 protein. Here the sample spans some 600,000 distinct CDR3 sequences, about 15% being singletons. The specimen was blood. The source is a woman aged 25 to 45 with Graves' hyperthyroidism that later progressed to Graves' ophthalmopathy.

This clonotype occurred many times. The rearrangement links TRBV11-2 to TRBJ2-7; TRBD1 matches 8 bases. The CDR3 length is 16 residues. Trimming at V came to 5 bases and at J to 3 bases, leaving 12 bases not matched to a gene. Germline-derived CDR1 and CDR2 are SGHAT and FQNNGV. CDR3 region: CASSRWTGKDVYEQYF. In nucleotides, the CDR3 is TGTGCCAGCAGCCGTTGGACAGGGAAGGATGTCTACGAGCAGTACTTC.

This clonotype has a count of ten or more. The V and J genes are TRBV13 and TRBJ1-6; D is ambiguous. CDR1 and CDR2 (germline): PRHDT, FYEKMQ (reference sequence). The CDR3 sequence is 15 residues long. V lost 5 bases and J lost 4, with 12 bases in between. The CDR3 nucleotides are TGTGCCAGCAGCCTGCAAGGAGGATATAATTCACCCCTCCACTTT. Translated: CASSLQGGYNSPLHF.

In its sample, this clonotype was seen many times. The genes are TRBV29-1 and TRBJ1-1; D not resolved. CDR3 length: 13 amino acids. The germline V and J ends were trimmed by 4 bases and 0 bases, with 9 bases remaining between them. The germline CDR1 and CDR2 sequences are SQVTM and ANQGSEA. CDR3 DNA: TGCAGCGTTGGTCCCGGGTTGAACACTGAAGCTTTCTTT. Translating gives CSVGPGLNTEAFF.

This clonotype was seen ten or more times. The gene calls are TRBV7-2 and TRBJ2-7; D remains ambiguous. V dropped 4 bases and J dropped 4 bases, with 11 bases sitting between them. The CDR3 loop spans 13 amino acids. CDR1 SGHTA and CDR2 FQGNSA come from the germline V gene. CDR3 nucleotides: TGTGCCAGCAGCTCCTACGACGGATACGAGCAGTACTTC. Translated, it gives CASSSYDGYEQYF. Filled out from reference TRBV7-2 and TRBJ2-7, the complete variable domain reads GAGVSQSPSNKVTEKGKDVELRCDPISGHTALYWYRQSLGQGLEFLIYFQGNSAPDKSGLPSDRFSAERTGGSVSTLTIQRTQQEDSAVYLCASSSYDGYEQYFGPGTRLTVT.

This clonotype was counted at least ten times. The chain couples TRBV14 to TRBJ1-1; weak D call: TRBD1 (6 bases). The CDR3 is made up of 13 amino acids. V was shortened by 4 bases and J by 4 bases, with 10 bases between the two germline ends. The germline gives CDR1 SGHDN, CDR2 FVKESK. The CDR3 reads CASSRDIITEAFF. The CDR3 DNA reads TGTGCCAGCAGCCGGGACATTATCACTGAAGCTTTCTTT.

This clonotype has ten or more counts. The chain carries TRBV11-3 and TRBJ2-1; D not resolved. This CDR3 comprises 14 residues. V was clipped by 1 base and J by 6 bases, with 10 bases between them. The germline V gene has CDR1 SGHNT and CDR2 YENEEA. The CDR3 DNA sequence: TGTGCCAGCAGCTTAGCTGGGGTGCGCAATGAGCAGTTCTTC. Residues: CASSLAGVRNEQFF.

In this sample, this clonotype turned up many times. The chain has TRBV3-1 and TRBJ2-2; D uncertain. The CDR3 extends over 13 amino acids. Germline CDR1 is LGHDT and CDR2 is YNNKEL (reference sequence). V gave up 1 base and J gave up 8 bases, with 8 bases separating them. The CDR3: CASSQGGRGELFF. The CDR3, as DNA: TGTGCCAGCAGCCAAGGAGGTCGAGGGGAGCTGTTTTTT.

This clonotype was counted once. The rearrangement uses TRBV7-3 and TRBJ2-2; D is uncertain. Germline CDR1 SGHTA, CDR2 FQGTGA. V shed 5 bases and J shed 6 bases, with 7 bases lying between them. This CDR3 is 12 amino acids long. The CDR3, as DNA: TGTGCCAGCAGCCCCAGCGCCGGGGAGCTGTTTTTT. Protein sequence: CASSPSAGELFF.

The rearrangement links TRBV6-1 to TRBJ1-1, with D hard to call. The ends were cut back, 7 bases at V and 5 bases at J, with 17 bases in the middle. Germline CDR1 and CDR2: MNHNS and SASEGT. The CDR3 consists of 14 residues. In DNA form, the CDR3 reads TGTGCCAGCATCGTGTCCATCATGTGGACTGAAGCTTTCTTT. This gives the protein CASIVSIMWTEAFF.

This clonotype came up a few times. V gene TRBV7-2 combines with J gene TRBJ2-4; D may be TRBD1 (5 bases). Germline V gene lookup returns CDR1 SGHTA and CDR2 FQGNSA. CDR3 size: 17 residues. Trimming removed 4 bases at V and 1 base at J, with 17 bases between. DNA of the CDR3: TGTGCCAGCAGCTCGTCAGGGAAAGTGTTGGCCAAAAACATTCAGTACTTC. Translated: CASSSSGKVLAKNIQYF.

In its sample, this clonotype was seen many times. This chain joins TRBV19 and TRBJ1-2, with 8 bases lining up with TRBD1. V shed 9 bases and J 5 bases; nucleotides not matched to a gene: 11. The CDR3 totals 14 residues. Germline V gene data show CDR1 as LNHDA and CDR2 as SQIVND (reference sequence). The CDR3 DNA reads TGTGCCAGCAAGCGCGACAGGGGCCGATATGGCTACACCTTC. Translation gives CASKRDRGRYGYTF.

The CDR3 bases are TGTGCCAGCAGCCGGGGACAGGGGACAGCCTACGAGCAGTACTTC. This translates into CASSRGQGTAYEQYF. The chain combines TRBV4-2 with TRBJ2-7; 10 nucleotides match TRBD1. CDR1 is LGHNA and CDR2 is YNFKEQ in the germline V gene. J was trimmed by 2 bases and V by 4 bases; bases with no gene match: 5. The CDR3 is made up of 15 amino acids.

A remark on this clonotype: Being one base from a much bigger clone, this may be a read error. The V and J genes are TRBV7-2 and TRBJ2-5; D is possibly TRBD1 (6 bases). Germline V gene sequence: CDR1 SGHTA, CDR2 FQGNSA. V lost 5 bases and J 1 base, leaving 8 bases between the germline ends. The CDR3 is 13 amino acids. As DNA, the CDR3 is TGTGCCAGCAGCGGGGACACCCAAGAGACCCAGTACTTC. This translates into CASSGDTQETQYF.

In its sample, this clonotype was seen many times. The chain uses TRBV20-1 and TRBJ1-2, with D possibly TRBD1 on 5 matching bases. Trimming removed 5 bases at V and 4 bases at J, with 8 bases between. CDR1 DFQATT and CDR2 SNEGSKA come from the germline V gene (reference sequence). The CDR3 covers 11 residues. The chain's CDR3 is CSAHDSYGYTF. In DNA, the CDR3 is TGCAGTGCTCACGACAGCTATGGCTACACCTTC.

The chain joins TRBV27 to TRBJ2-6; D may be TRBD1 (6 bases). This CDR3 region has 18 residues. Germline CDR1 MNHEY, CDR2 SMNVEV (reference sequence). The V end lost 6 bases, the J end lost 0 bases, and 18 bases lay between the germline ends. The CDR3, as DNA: TGTGCCAGCAGATCGACAGGAAGGGGTCTCTCTGGGGCCAACGTCCTGACTTTC. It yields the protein CASRSTGRGLSGANVLTF.